This T cell receptor beta chain was captured by sequencing in a study of shared clonotypes between healthy human individuals. General study findings and limits: Since donors were few, the genetic and exposure-history diversity represented was limited. Donor clonotype sharing was expected to depend on sequencing depth.

Participating donors were healthy, HIV-negative adults free of recent acute infections or vaccinations. A note on this clone: Its antigen is unknown. This specimen includes other DNA sequences encoding the same CDR3.

Trimming removed 3 bases from V and 7 bases from J; junction bases left unmatched: 6. Germline-derived CDR1 and CDR2 are KGHSH and LQKENI. CDR3 length: 16 amino acids. Original processing notes: Junction-only immunoSEQ sequences carried no quality scores, so filtering differed. The data were produced by immunoSEQ multiplex PCR, yet TCRdb's version contains in-frame clones alone and is incomplete. That table furnishes V, J and clone size, whereas the DNA furnished D and trimming. Of over a million clones in the sample, about 98% were seen once. The source of this sequence is a young man in good health. The chain employs TRBV18 and TRBJ2-7, with 16 bases that match TRBD2. The sample comprised naive CD4+ T cells sorted from blood. This sample's subset: CD45RA+ positively selected. DNA of the CDR3: TGTGCCAGCTCACCCGGGACTAGCGGGAGGGCCGGGGAGCAGTACTTC. Translating it yields CASSPGTSGRAGEQYF. Using reference TRBV18 and TRBJ2-7 for the parts outside the CDR3, the full variable domain is NAGVMQNPRHLVRRRGQEARLRCSPMKGHSHVYWYRQLPEEGLKFMVYLQKENIIDESGMPKERFSAEFPKEGPSILRIQQVVRGDSAAYFCASSPGTSGRAGEQYFGPGTRLTVT.